A single sample gave rise to the 13 T cell receptor beta chains below, sequenced in a study of blood T cell repertoires in COVID-19. Clones were sequenced by immunoSEQ multiplex PCR, and TCRdb holds only the in-frame ones, with some missing. The sample contains some 150,000 clones, approximately 85% of which appear only once. Material for sequencing was peripheral blood. These receptors were collected from a woman aged 55-70 years with COVID-19, enrolled during active disease.

This chain uses TRBV2 with TRBJ2-7; TRBD1 matches 7 bases. Germline lookup yields CDR1 SNHLY and CDR2 FYNNEI. J was trimmed by 5 bases and V by 9 bases; bases with no gene match: 7. CDR3 length equals 12 residues. CDR3 nucleotide sequence: TGTGCCAGGACAGGGCGATCTGACGAGCAGTACTTC. Protein sequence: CARTGRSDEQYF.

The chain joins TRBV11-2 to TRBJ2-4; possibly TRBD2 for D (6 bases). V dropped 6 bases and J dropped 0 bases, with 15 bases sitting between them. This CDR3 is built from 16 residues. Germline lookup yields CDR1 SGHAT and CDR2 FQNNGV. CDR3 protein: CASRGFRGLAKNIQYF. CDR3 nucleotide sequence: TGTGCCAGCAGAGGGTTTCGGGGGTTAGCCAAAAACATTCAGTACTTC.

The V gene is TRBV10-3, the J gene TRBJ2-3, with D possibly TRBD1 on 5 matching bases. The V and J ends lost 6 bases and 2 bases respectively, with 9 bases between them. Germline V gene data show CDR1 as ENHRY and CDR2 as SYGVKD. The CDR3 is made up of 13 amino acids. The CDR3 sequence is CAIRTRDTDTQYF. CDR3 coding DNA: TGTGCCATCAGGACCAGGGACACAGATACGCAGTATTTT.

This clone was counted a single time. V and J are TRBV7-9 and TRBJ2-5; D remains ambiguous. This CDR3 contains 14 residues. Germline values: CDR1 SEHNR, CDR2 FQNEAQ (reference sequence). The ends were cut back, 1 base at V and 1 base at J, with 7 bases in the middle. The DNA of the CDR3 is TGTGCCAGCAGCTTAGTTAGCCTCCAAGAGACCCAGTACTTC. Translating it yields CASSLVSLQETQYF.

The chain is built from TRBV7-8 and TRBJ1-2; a possible D gene is TRBD1 (6 bases). The CDR3 is made up of 14 amino acids. Germline-derived CDR1 and CDR2 are SGHVS and FQNEAQ. Trimming left V 0 bases short and J 6 bases short, with 11 bases between. The CDR3 DNA sequence: TGTGCCAGCAGCTTAGCCGGGGGGGCTAATGGCTACACCTTC. Encoded protein: CASSLAGGANGYTF.

The chain recombines TRBV7-9 with TRBJ1-4; D not resolved. Trimming pared 1 base from V and 12 bases from J, leaving 15 bases between. CDR3 length: 14 residues. CDR1 is SEHNR and CDR2 is FQNEAQ in the germline V gene (reference sequence). The CDR3 region has the DNA TGTGCCAGCAGCTTAGTACGGACTAATGGGGAACTGTTTTTT. Translated, it gives CASSLVRTNGELFF.

The chain is built from TRBV2 and TRBJ1-3, with TRBD1 matching 7 bases. The CDR3 length is 15 residues. The trim removed 5 bases at V and 1 base at J, leaving 5 bases unmatched. The V gene's germline CDR1 is SNHLY and CDR2 FYNNEI. In DNA form, the CDR3 reads TGTGCCAGCAGTCGGGGACAGAGGTCTGGAAACACCATATATTTT. Translated, it gives CASSRGQRSGNTIYF.

V is TRBV3-1 (or the pseudogene TRBV3-2) and J is TRBJ1-3; 7 nucleotides agree with TRBD1. V was pared by 4 bases and J by 0 bases, with 6 bases of the junction left unmatched. This CDR3 contains 16 residues. The germline gives CDR1 LGHDT, CDR2 YNNKEL (reference sequence). The CDR3 loop reads CASSRGQPYSGNTIYF. The CDR3 coding sequence is TGTGCCAGCAGCCGGGGACAGCCTTACTCTGGAAACACCATATATTTT.

V usage is TRBV3-1 (or the pseudogene TRBV3-2) and J usage is TRBJ1-5, with 7 bases lining up with TRBD1. Germline-derived CDR1 and CDR2 are LGHDT and YNNKEL (reference sequence). Unmatched junction bases numbered 5, after V lost 2 bases and J lost 7 bases. This CDR3 is 14 amino acids long. The CDR3 nucleotides read TGTGCCAGCAGCCAATGGGACAGTACCCAGCCCCAGCATTTT. Residues: CASSQWDSTQPQHF.

This rearrangement joins TRBV6-1 to TRBJ1-3; 8 nucleotides line up with TRBD1. CDR3 size: 16 residues. The junction had 6 bases not matched to a gene; V was cut back by 4 bases and J by 1 base. Germline assignment: CDR1 MNHNS and CDR2 SASEGT. DNA of the CDR3: TGTGCCAGCAGTGTTACAGGGGGAAGTTCTGGAAACACCATATATTTT. Translation gives CASSVTGGSSGNTIYF.

The gene calls are TRBV30 and TRBJ1-3, with a possible D match to TRBD1 (5 bases). This CDR3 region has 16 residues. Trimming shortened V by 6 bases and J by 0 bases, and 18 bases separated the two germline ends. Looked up from germline, CDR1 is GTSNPN and CDR2 is SVGIG (reference sequence). CDR3 DNA sequence: TGTGCCTGCGACCCGACAGCCGTAAGCTCTGGAAACACCATATATTTT. Translated: CACDPTAVSSGNTIYF.

J is TRBJ2-7 and V is TRBV3-1 (or the pseudogene TRBV3-2), with TRBD1 matching 9 bases. Trimming removed 8 bases from V and 5 bases from J; junction bases left unmatched: 4. Germline V gene data show CDR1 as LGHDT and CDR2 as YNNKEL (reference sequence). The CDR3 has 12 residues. The CDR3 here is CASGDREHEQYF. In DNA form, the CDR3 reads TGTGCCAGCGGGGACAGGGAACACGAGCAGTACTTC.

The chain joins TRBV4-2 to TRBJ1-5, with D tentatively TRBD1 (5 bases). V was shortened by 0 bases and J by 6 bases, with 9 bases between the two germline ends. This CDR3 has 14 residues. The germline V gene encodes CDR1 LGHNA and CDR2 YNFKEQ. CDR3 protein: CASSQEGRGQPQHF. For the CDR3, the DNA is TGTGCCAGCAGCCAAGAGGGTAGGGGTCAGCCCCAGCATTTT.